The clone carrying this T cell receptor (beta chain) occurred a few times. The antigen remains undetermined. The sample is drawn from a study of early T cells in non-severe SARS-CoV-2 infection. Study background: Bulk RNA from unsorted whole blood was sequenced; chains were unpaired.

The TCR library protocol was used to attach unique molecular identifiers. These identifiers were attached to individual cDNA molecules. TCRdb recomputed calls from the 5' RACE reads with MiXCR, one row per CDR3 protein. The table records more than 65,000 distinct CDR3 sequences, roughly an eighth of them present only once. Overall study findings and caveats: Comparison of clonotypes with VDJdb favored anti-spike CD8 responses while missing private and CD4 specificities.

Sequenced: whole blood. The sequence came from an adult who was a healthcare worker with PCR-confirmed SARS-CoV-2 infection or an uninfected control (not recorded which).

The chain's CDR3 is CASSLFGNYGYTF. DNA for the CDR3: TGTGCCAGCAGCTTATTCGGGAACTATGGCTACACCTTC. This chain links TRBV7-9 with TRBJ1-2; D not certain. The V gene lost 2 bases and the J gene lost 2 bases, with 6 bases spanning the gap. Germline assignment: CDR1 SEHNR and CDR2 FQNEAQ (reference sequence). The CDR3 is made up of 13 amino acids.